Listed here is a single TCR beta chain. Its antigen is still unknown. The junction and the germline gene differ at one end; a read error may be behind it. The CDR3 has 15 amino acids. Germline CDR1 reads LGHNA; CDR2 reads YSLEER. The CD8+CD4-CCR7+CD45RA+ phenotype defined the sorted naive CD8 T cells. These data originate in a study of molecular identifiers for immune sequencing clone quantification. A single record per CDR3 protein comes from TCRdb applying MiXCR to the PCR reads. The table lists approximately 500,000 distinct CDR3 sequences, around 23% of them singletons. General observations from the study: The study found clones above 20 RNA copies held over 97% of effector molecules and under 1% in naive cells.

The sequenced sample consisted of naive CD8+ T cells from blood, with Jurkat cell RNA spiked in. As to subset: FACS-sorted CD8+CD4-CCR7+CD45RA+ naive T cells. The chain employs TRBV4-3 and TRBJ1-3; D ambiguous. The clonotype was recovered from a human donor in good health. Some libraries in this study had Jurkat cell RNA spiked in. This chain's CDR3 is CASSQGFSSGNTVYF. The CDR3 region has the DNA TGCGCCAGCAGCCAAGGGTTTTCCTCTGGAAACACCGTATATTTT.